Reported below is one TCR beta chain. This clone's antigen is unknown. Per-base qualities were not stored, and no clone one base away is much larger. The data were obtained in a study of cytomegalovirus exposure and HLA in healthy donors (dated by TCRdb to the late 2010s). With respect to the entire study: According to an earlier analysis of 587 of the donors, some 180 million T cells yielded over 90 million unique TCR beta sequences and 276 Gb of sequence data. Roughly 300 gigabases of sequencing data and 75 million to 85 million unique TCR sequences made up an early release that covered approximately 620 HLA-typed donors. Of the roughly 400 genotyped donors, roughly 80% fell in the genetic ancestry cluster associated with self-reported Caucasian donors. The study aimed to test whether signatures of past pathogen exposure could be identified by cataloging public T cell receptors. The study used immunosequencing to profile the T cell repertoires of approximately 690 subjects and linked those repertoires to cytomegalovirus serostatus. Along with the approximately 700-subject first cohort, a separate validation cohort of over a hundred different subjects was used. High-throughput TCR immunosequencing, statistical association of individual TCRs with disease status, and machine learning were combined to predict cytomegalovirus infection status. A later analysis re-examined previously published TCR beta repertoires from more than 600 donors and added high-resolution HLA genotyping to investigate patterns of TCR occurrence. The later analysis used no new phenotypic data to find candidate immune exposures, relying instead on TCR beta sequences and their occurrence across donors. An earlier analysis of a few hundred of the donors applied high-throughput TCR beta sequencing to assess whether each TCR beta V gene segment acted as functional or pseudogenic. Alongside the repertoire data, information on donor age, sex, ethnicity and CMV serostatus was compiled. A later genetic analysis used genome-wide SNP genotypes for about 65% of the roughly 670 donors, treating that subset as a discovery cohort. All discovery cohort repertoires had been generated on a single sequencing platform. HLA typing covered class I and class II loci at four-digit resolution. The number of typed donors differed by locus: about 620-640 for A, B, C, DRB1 and DQB1; roughly 510 for DQA1; 606 for DPA1; and some 470 for DPB1. Roughly 5 DR-DQ haplotypes were handled as single units for association and clustering, since linkage in the cohort was strong. On average, approximately 250,000 unique TCR beta nucleotide sequences were sequenced per donor among 398 genotyped donors of the cohort, with roughly 18% of those sequences being non-productive.

The junction carries 8 bases between V and J, which are trimmed by 4 bases and 1 base respectively. As encoded in the germline V gene, CDR1 is SGHDT while CDR2 is YYEEEE. Inclusive of the bounding cysteine and phenylalanine, the CDR3 is 14 residues long. Only the CDR3 part of the read is kept: 42 bases, read in frame from the first base. The library was obtained by the immunoSEQ multiplex PCR assay. The multiplex PCR relied on a mix of 60 forward primers for TCR Vbeta segments and 13 reverse primers for TCR Jbeta segments. Amplification of the CDR3 region of rearranged TCR beta genes was performed with a multiplex PCR assay on genomic DNA. Amplified TCR beta libraries were sequenced as 87-base-pair reads on the Illumina HiSeq System. Per the authors' processing: Across the 500 to 850 repertoires, a later analysis counted tens of millions of unique TCR beta chains, around 10 million of which were shared by at least two donors. Raw reads were error-corrected and collapsed into unique sequences by a nearest-neighbor algorithm in which closely related sequences were merged to remove PCR and sequencing errors. Alignment of CDR3 sequences to IMGT reference sequences was used to assign V, D and J gene segments. For a sequence to be retained, at least a six-nucleotide match to both a V gene segment and a J gene segment was required. Rearrangements were called productive when the CDR3 lacked stop codons and stayed in frame with V and J; all others were non-productive. CDR3 was defined by IMGT convention, running from the second conserved V-encoded cysteine to the conserved J-encoded phenylalanine. Sequences without an unambiguous match to a single V gene segment were excluded from the earlier analysis of a few hundred of the donors. In an earlier analysis of a few hundred of the donors, V segments were called functional above 56.7% productive rearrangements and were called segregating when the between-donor standard deviation exceeded 5%. A statistical classification framework was developed to diagnose cytomegalovirus status using the catalog of TCR beta chain sequences. In a later analysis, V and J genes were assigned by comparing TCR nucleotide sequences against IMGT/GENE-DB human TR gene sequences. In a later analysis, CDR3 sequences and most-parsimonious VDJ recombination scenarios were assigned using the TCRdist pipeline. A later analysis defined each TCR beta chain by its CDR3 amino acid sequence plus V-gene family, and excluded reads lacking a unique V-gene family. To address suspected cross-contamination and a sequencing artifact, a later analysis removed several hundred highly shared, low-generation-probability nucleotide sequences. For each public chain, a later analysis derived a clonal expansion index from normalized ranks of inferred template counts within each repertoire. A later analysis computed generation probabilities with a VDJ recombination model fitted to out-of-frame rearrangements, and checked the results against IGoR. Hypergeometric tests were used in a later analysis to score TCR-TCR, TCR-HLA and TCR-CMV co-occurrence, with a repertoire-size bias correction applied to the TCR pairs. False discovery rates were estimated in a later analysis by permuting HLA or CMV assignments 20 times. In a later analysis, co-occurring TCRs were grouped using DBSCAN, and TCRdist sequence similarity was added for clustering within HLA-allele-positive subsets. Repertoires with fewer than 30,000 or more than 120,000 public chains, plus five repertoires with anomalous nucleotide sharing, were excluded from co-occurrence clustering. TCRdb provides this immuneACCESS table in a form limited to in-frame rearrangements. Some clones are lacking; in checked studies, under half of them reflect an unresolved V gene, and why the rest are absent is not known. That table is the source of V, J and clone size, and D and trimming were worked out from the DNA. Within this sample are 150,000 or so clones, with around 80% of them counted one time only. The ten largest clones represent 1% of the sample.

In total, fewer than 750 healthy bone marrow donors made up the cohort. At the time of sampling, every cohort member was nominally healthy, though immune exposures that went unrecorded were likely present. The donor was CMV seropositive and was included in the group of 250 to 350 seropositive cohort members. Each donor provided a peripheral blood sample, and peripheral blood mononuclear cells were used for TCR beta sequencing. The Qiagen DNeasy Blood Extraction Kit was used to extract genomic DNA from the blood cell samples. Overall results and qualifications from the work: Correlated functional status among segregating V segments might be attributable to linkage disequilibrium, but an unknown experimental factor could not be ruled out. Because HLA typing was unavailable for some donors at each locus, only the typed subset was used in association tests. A total of some 180 TCR beta chains were listed by the study as associated with cytomegalovirus. Because counts were too low, under 20 rarely observed V segments, including chromosome 9 orphons, were left out of the earlier analysis of some 600 of the donors. When HLA alleles, especially DR and DQ, strongly co-occurred, TCR associations were difficult to assign to individual alleles. Most TCR sequences were seen in very few donors, while some public TCRs were found in many individuals. It was suggested by the authors that the approach could potentially be generalized to other disease states and immunological phenotypes. A later analysis found that TCR association rates varied across HLA loci, with DRB1 alleles showing the most associated TCRs and HLA-C alleles the fewest. In vitro tests confirmed that a few of the cytomegalovirus-associated TCR beta chains recognize cytomegalovirus antigens. The cohort was sequenced for TCR beta chains only, and without alpha or paired-chain data the features that could be detected were limited. A later analysis associated 15,000 or so TCR beta sequences with specific HLA alleles at a false discovery rate of 0.05. According to a later analysis, most CMV-associated TCR beta chains appeared to be HLA-restricted, and the HLA associations seemed to be driven largely by CMV exposure. For the cohort, immune exposure information was limited to CMV serostatus. A further reported finding was that TCR beta sequences accurately predicted the HLA-A and HLA-B alleles for most subjects in the first cohort. The classifier was reported to diagnose cytomegalovirus status with high specificity and sensitivity in both the original and validation cohorts. A later genetic analysis associated a missense DCLRE1C variant with V-gene and J-gene trimming of TCR beta chains, and an independent cohort replicated the association. Compared with equally common non-associated chains, HLA-associated TCR beta chains in a later analysis were more clonally expanded and had lower generation probabilities. Several of the top co-occurrence clusters appeared to be linked to parvovirus B19, influenza, CMV and Epstein-Barr virus, according to a later analysis. In an earlier analysis of more than 450 of the donors, most TCR beta V segments were observed in productive rearrangements about 87% or about 30% of the time, broadly matching IMGT annotations. Because the 87-base-pair reads could not distinguish some IMGT-functional V segments, including TRBV6-2 and TRBV6-3, those segments were excluded. Compared with the approximately 600-donor mean, donors in an Asian-associated ancestry cluster had fewer N-insertions in productive TCRs, according to a later genetic analysis. Roughly uniform sequencing depth across donors was assumed in presence/absence analyses, although this assumption may not hold. A cluster of highly shared sequence variants was judged likely to be a technical artifact of the sequencing pipeline.

Recombination linked TRBV5-6 to TRBJ2-2, with no reliable assignment of the D segment. The specimen was PBMCs. The source is a woman in her fifties or sixties in good health and CMV-seropositive. In nucleotides, the sequence is TGTGCCAGCAGCCTAGACTGGAACACCGGGGAGCTGTTTTTT. Its protein product is CASSLDWNTGELFF.